The 20 T cell receptor beta chains below were found in one sample sequenced in a study of a mutant IDH1 vaccine in newly diagnosed glioma. TCRdb's table, derived via immunoSEQ multiplex PCR, lists solely in-frame clones and lacks some. The table shows about 56,000 clones, with less than 90% occurring only once. The time point is: week 47, end of study. With topical imiquimod, each dose of the vaccine consisted of 300 ug of mutant IDH1 20-mer peptide. The antigens these receptors bind are not known. The input for sequencing was PBMCs, taken from a glioma patient whose treatment included an IDH1 peptide vaccine. The receptors shown here come from a woman aged 50 to 60 with glioma.

The chain carries TRBV29-1 and TRBJ1-3; the D is unclear. Trimming left V 6 bases short and J 1 base short, with 7 bases between. Germline CDR1 and CDR2: SQVTM and ANQGSEA. This CDR3 comprises 12 residues. The CDR3 DNA follows: TGCAGCGTCCTAGGGTCTGGAAACACCATATATTTT. Translation gives CSVLGSGNTIYF.

The rearrangement uses TRBV5-1 and TRBJ2-2; D gene uncertain. This CDR3 region has 14 residues. Germline CDR1 SGHRS, CDR2 YFSETQ. V gave up 3 bases and J gave up 4 bases, with 10 bases separating them. The CDR3 region is CASSSSIPTGELFF. As DNA, the CDR3 is TGCGCCAGCAGCTCCTCGATCCCCACCGGGGAGCTGTTTTTT.

The chain combines TRBV10-3 with TRBJ1-6, with TRBD1 identical over 8 bases. V lost 0 bases to trimming and J lost 10 bases; unmatched junction nucleotides: 8. Germline V gene sequence: CDR1 ENHRY, CDR2 SYGVKD. This CDR3 has 16 residues. The CDR3 reads CAISESGTGRGSPLHF. The CDR3, as DNA: TGTGCCATCAGTGAGTCTGGGACAGGCAGAGGATCACCCCTCCACTTT.

V usage is TRBV18 and J usage is TRBJ1-1; TRBD1 is a possible D gene (5 bases). This CDR3 comprises 14 residues. Trimming stripped 7 bases from V and 1 base from J, with 13 bases between. The germline CDR1 and CDR2 sequences are KGHSH and LQKENI. The CDR3 is CASFRLGGNTEAFF. The CDR3 region has the DNA TGTGCCAGCTTCCGACTTGGGGGGAACACTGAAGCTTTCTTT. The whole variable domain, remainder taken from reference TRBV18 and TRBJ1-1, is NAGVMQNPRHLVRRRGQEARLRCSPMKGHSHVYWYRQLPEEGLKFMVYLQKENIIDESGMPKERFSAEFPKEGPSILRIQQVVRGDSAAYFCASFRLGGNTEAFFGQGTRLTVV.

This chain joins TRBV5-1 and TRBJ1-6; D is undetermined. The CDR3 length is 15 residues. The V and J ends lost 0 bases and 3 bases respectively, with 7 bases between them. The V gene's germline CDR1 is SGHRS and CDR2 YFSETQ. The CDR3 region is CASSLDPGYNSPLHF. CDR3 sequence (DNA): TGCGCCAGCAGCTTGGATCCGGGCTATAATTCACCCCTCCACTTT.

The chain carries TRBV5-6 and TRBJ2-2; D gene ambiguous. The CDR3 length is 15 residues. V shed 4 bases and J shed 1 base, with 11 bases lying between them. Germline V gives CDR1 SGHDT, CDR2 YYEEEE. The CDR3 bases are TGTGCCAGCAGCCTGAAGGAGAGGAACACCGGGGAGCTGTTTTTT. Its translation: CASSLKERNTGELFF.

V is TRBV9 and J is TRBJ2-1, with 9 bases matching TRBD1. J was trimmed by 7 bases and V by 2 bases; bases with no gene match: 4. Germline V gene data show CDR1 as SGDLS and CDR2 as YYNGEE. This CDR3 has 14 amino acids. The CDR3 DNA reads TGTGCCAGCAGCGTTTGGGACAGGGATAATGAGCAGTTCTTC. Protein: CASSVWDRDNEQFF.

In this sample, this clone turned up once. CDR3 in amino acids: CARSGDRAPRDGYTF. CDR3 DNA sequence: TGTGCCAGAAGCGGAGACAGGGCTCCGAGGGATGGCTACACCTTC. V is TRBV5-3 and J is TRBJ1-2; TRBD1 aligns across 7 bases. TRBV5-3 is assigned to the ORF class and has an uncertain function. J was trimmed by 6 bases and V by 4 bases; bases with no gene match: 12. The CDR3 sequence is 15 residues long.

The chain employs TRBV7-9 and TRBJ1-6; TRBD1 is a possible D gene (6 bases). There are 12 residues in the CDR3. Germline CDR1 is SEHNR and CDR2 is FQNEAQ (reference sequence). V lost 1 base and J lost 16, with 11 bases in between. The CDR3 region is CASSLGGARLHF. CDR3 coding DNA: TGTGCCAGCAGCTTAGGGGGGGCCCGGCTCCACTTT.

The V gene is TRBV27, the J gene TRBJ1-5; maybe TRBD1 (5 bases). The V end was cut by 1 base, the J end by 7 bases, with 11 bases between. CDR1 and CDR2 from the germline V gene are MNHEY and SMNVEV (reference sequence). This CDR3 has 14 amino acids. The CDR3, as DNA: TGTGCCAGCAGTTTATTTAGGGGTGAGCAGCCCCAGCATTTT. The encoded protein is CASSLFRGEQPQHF.

The chain links TRBV6-1 to TRBJ2-7; 10 nucleotides agree with TRBD2. Germline CDR1 is MNHNS and CDR2 is SASEGT. The length of the CDR3 is 18 residues. The trim removed 3 bases at V and 1 base at J, leaving 12 bases unmatched. The CDR3 sequence: CASSDGSLAGAWSYEQYF. The CDR3 coding sequence is TGTGCCAGCAGTGACGGGAGTCTAGCGGGGGCCTGGTCCTACGAGCAGTACTTC.

The chain is built from TRBV4-2 and TRBJ2-5; no firm D call. CDR3 length: 13 amino acids. The V end was cut by 4 bases, the J end by 5 bases, with 11 bases between. Per germline, CDR1 LGHNA and CDR2 YNFKEQ. The CDR3 region has the DNA TGTGCCAGCAGCCCTAGTCAAACGGAGACCCAGTACTTC. This codes for CASSPSQTETQYF.

The chain is built from TRBV15 and TRBJ2-3, with D maybe TRBD1 (6 bases). CDR3 size: 15 residues. V was cut by 2 bases and J by 0 bases, with 9 bases left in between. Per germline, CDR1 LNHNV and CDR2 YYDKDF (reference sequence). CDR3 in amino acids: CATSRRQDSTDTQYF. The CDR3 DNA reads TGTGCCACCAGCAGACGACAGGACAGCACAGATACGCAGTATTTT.

The chain uses TRBV4-3 and TRBJ1-1, with 9 positions matching TRBD1. CDR1 and CDR2 (germline): LGHNA, YSLEER. CDR3 size: 14 residues. V gave up 5 bases and J gave up 7 bases; unmatched junction bases: 8. The CDR3 reads CASSSGTGWVEAFF. The CDR3 DNA is TGCGCCAGCAGCTCCGGGACAGGGTGGGTTGAAGCTTTCTTT.

This rearrangement joins TRBV5-1 to TRBJ2-4, with a weak D call TRBD1 (6 bases). CDR1 SGHRS and CDR2 YFSETQ come from the germline V gene. The CDR3 has 14 residues. V lost 3 bases, J lost 5 bases, and 12 bases lay in between. The CDR3 DNA is TGCGCCAGCAGCTCTGGGGGCAGGGAAAACATTCAGTACTTC. This codes for CASSSGGRENIQYF.

In this sample, this clone turned up once. This rearrangement joins TRBV28 to TRBJ1-2, with D unresolved. The CDR3 contains 12 residues. In germline, CDR1 is MDHEN, CDR2 SYDVKM. Trimming took off 2 bases at V and 8 bases at J, with 9 bases between the two ends. This CDR3 reads CASSLPAGGYTF. The CDR3 coding sequence is TGTGCCAGCAGTTTACCAGCCGGGGGCTACACCTTC.

This chain connects TRBV19 to TRBJ1-6; 7 nucleotides agree with TRBD1. This CDR3 is 14 amino acids long. After removal of 7 bases from V and 7 bases from J, the junction contained 7 bases not matched to a gene. The germline CDR1 and CDR2 sequences are LNHDA and SQIVND (reference sequence). CDR3 nucleotides: TGTGCCAGTACCCCGACAGGGAACAATTCACCCCTCCACTTT. As protein: CASTPTGNNSPLHF.

J is TRBJ1-1 and V is TRBV15; the D gene is possibly TRBD1 (6 bases). The CDR3 has 14 amino acids. Per the germline V gene, CDR1 is LNHNV and CDR2 is YYDKDF (reference sequence). The germline V and J ends were trimmed by 1 base and 5 bases, with 11 bases remaining between them. The CDR3 DNA sequence: TGTGCCACCAGCAGAGGAAAAGGGGGAACTGAAGCTTTCTTT. Amino acids: CATSRGKGGTEAFF.

The V and J genes are TRBV7-9 and TRBJ1-1, with 9 bases lining up with TRBD1. The germline V gene encodes CDR1 SEHNR and CDR2 FQNEAQ (reference sequence). V gave up 4 bases and J gave up 5 bases; unmatched junction bases: 5. This CDR3 is built from 14 residues. In nucleotides, the CDR3 is TGTGCCAGCAGCTCGGACAGGGGCGCGACTGAAGCTTTCTTT. Protein: CASSSDRGATEAFF. Using reference TRBV7-9 and TRBJ1-1 for the parts outside the CDR3, the full variable domain is DTGVSQNPRHKITKRGQNVTFRCDPISEHNRLYWYRQTLGQGPEFLTYFQNEAQLEKSRLLSDRFSAERPKGSFSTLEIQRTEQGDSAMYLCASSSDRGATEAFFGQGTRLTVV.

The table lists this clone with a few counts. The V call is TRBV6-7, the J call TRBJ1-6; no reliable D call. TRBV6-7 is sorted into the ORF group, with uncertain function. V lost 0 bases and J lost 6, with 24 bases in between. This CDR3 has 20 residues. CDR3 sequence reads: CASSYSIWGPVPGFNSPLHF. The CDR3 DNA sequence: TGTGCCAGCAGTTACTCGATTTGGGGTCCGGTACCGGGTTTTAATTCACCCCTCCACTTT.